Below are 13 T cell receptor beta chains sequenced from a single sample in a study of neoadjuvant anti-PD-1 for oral cavity cancer. The time point denotes: after neoadjuvant nivolumab, at surgical resection. Data came from immunoSEQ multiplex PCR; TCRdb stores just in-frame clones and leaves some out. Found here are about 68,000 clones, around 83% of them singletons; the top ten hold nearly 3.5%. This specimen was PBMCs, taken after nivolumab (anti-PD-1) treatment. The receptors shown here come from a person between 40 and 85 years old with oral cavity squamous cell carcinoma.

The gene calls are TRBV2 and TRBJ2-1, with TRBD2 identical over 8 bases. V was clipped by 6 bases and J by 7 bases; unmatched bases: 11. This CDR3 contains 15 residues. Germline-derived CDR1 and CDR2 are SNHLY and FYNNEI. For the CDR3, the DNA is TGTGCCAGCAGCGTAAGCGGGAGTAGGGGAAATGAGCAGTTCTTC. It encodes CASSVSGSRGNEQFF.

The V call is TRBV7-3, the J call TRBJ2-6; D is unclear. The ends were cut back, 1 base at V and 0 bases at J, with 4 bases in the middle. The CDR3 runs to 15 residues. Per the germline V gene, CDR1 is SGHTA and CDR2 is FQGTGA. The CDR3 reads CASSLRGSGANVLTF. CDR3 nucleotide sequence: TGTGCCAGCAGCTTAAGAGGCTCTGGGGCCAACGTCCTGACTTTC.

The chain couples TRBV10-3 to TRBJ2-2; 7 nucleotides align to TRBD1. Per germline, CDR1 ENHRY and CDR2 SYGVKD. The CDR3 has 14 amino acids. V dropped 6 bases and J dropped 3; count of bases not matched to a gene: 4. As DNA, the CDR3 is TGTGCCATCAGACAGGGGTACGACACCGGGGAGCTGTTTTTT. Translating gives CAIRQGYDTGELFF.

This chain joins TRBV2 and TRBJ2-7; the D is unclear. Trimming stripped 7 bases from V and 4 bases from J, with 14 bases between. The CDR3 consists of 13 residues. Germline CDR1 SNHLY, CDR2 FYNNEI. For the CDR3, the DNA is TGTGCCAGCAAGGTCGACCTCCTTTACGAGCAGTACTTC. It is translated as CASKVDLLYEQYF.

CDR3 in amino acids: CASSTTWGLGNTIYF. The CDR3 bases are TGTGCCAGTTCAACAACTTGGGGCCTCGGAAACACCATATATTTT. V usage is TRBV6-5 and J usage is TRBJ1-3, with D perhaps matching TRBD1 (5 bases). Trimming took off 9 bases at V and 4 bases at J, with 19 bases between the two ends. The germline CDR1 and CDR2 sequences are MNHEY and SVGAGI. This CDR3 region has 15 residues.

This clone qualifies as medium-sized. This rearrangement joins TRBV5-6 to TRBJ1-2, with a tentative D call TRBD1 (6 bases). Trimming removed 4 bases from V and 7 bases from J, with 8 bases in between. The CDR3 runs 11 residues. CDR1 and CDR2 (germline): SGHDT, YYEEEE. Here the CDR3 DNA reads TGTGCCAGCAGCCGGGACATTGGCTACACCTTC. It encodes CASSRDIGYTF.

This clone has more than one count but fewer than ten. The chain carries TRBV30 and TRBJ2-2; the D gene is possibly TRBD2 (5 bases). Germline values: CDR1 GTSNPN, CDR2 SVGIG (reference sequence). Trimming cost V 1 base and J 5 bases, with 8 bases left between them. CDR3 length: 13 residues. This chain's CDR3 is CAWSDGNTGELFF. The CDR3 DNA is TGTGCCTGGAGTGACGGGAATACCGGGGAGCTGTTTTTT.

This rearrangement joins TRBV30 to TRBJ1-4, with a weak D call TRBD1 (5 bases). The length of the CDR3 is 15 residues. Germline CDR1 GTSNPN, CDR2 SVGIG (reference sequence). V was trimmed by 4 bases and J by 7 bases, leaving 19 bases between them. The CDR3 protein is CAWTPGTGVIEKLFF. CDR3 DNA sequence: TGTGCCTGGACGCCAGGGACGGGAGTAATTGAAAAACTGTTTTTT.

This sequence joins TRBV6-6 and TRBJ2-1; 7 bases map to TRBD1. Germline loops: CDR1 MNHNY, CDR2 SVGAGI (reference sequence). J was trimmed by 3 bases and V by 9 bases; bases with no gene match: 5. This CDR3 has 13 residues. The CDR3, as DNA: TGTGCCAGTAAACAGGGGAGCTACAATGAGCAGTTCTTC. It translates to CASKQGSYNEQFF.

The chain is built from TRBV18 and TRBJ1-5, with a weak D call TRBD1 (5 bases). V lost 0 bases and J lost 9, with 21 bases in between. CDR1 is KGHSH and CDR2 is LQKENI in the germline V gene. This CDR3 is built from 17 residues. CDR3 region: CASSPPGGRDGVRPQHF. The CDR3 coding sequence is TGTGCCAGCTCACCACCAGGAGGTAGGGACGGGGTTCGGCCCCAGCATTTT.

V gene TRBV10-3 combines with J gene TRBJ1-5; 8 bases are shared with TRBD1. Germline CDR1 and CDR2: ENHRY and SYGVKD. The CDR3 spans 16 residues. The V gene end was trimmed by 5 bases and the J gene end by 1 base; junction bases not matched to a gene: 7. DNA for the CDR3: TGTGCCATCAGTTCGGCCCGACAGGGGAGCAATCAGCCCCAGCATTTT. Its translation: CAISSARQGSNQPQHF.

This clone occurred a few times. Here the CDR3 DNA reads TGTGCCAGCAGCTTCGACCCAGGCGGGTCGAACCAAGAGACCCAGTACTTC. It is translated as CASSFDPGGSNQETQYF. The chain employs TRBV11-2 and TRBJ2-5, with D possibly TRBD2 on 5 matching bases. Germline V gene data show CDR1 as SGHAT and CDR2 as FQNNGV. Trimming removed 3 bases at V and 0 bases at J, with 17 bases between. This CDR3 spans 17 amino acids.

The CDR3 is CAISLGPGGDQPQHF. The DNA of the CDR3 is TGTGCCATCAGTCTAGGACCCGGGGGGGATCAGCCCCAGCATTTT. This rearrangement joins TRBV10-3 to TRBJ1-5; tentatively, D is TRBD1 (5 bases). Looked up from germline, CDR1 is ENHRY and CDR2 is SYGVKD. The CDR3 is 15 amino acids. V was trimmed by 5 bases and J by 5 bases, leaving 16 bases between them.